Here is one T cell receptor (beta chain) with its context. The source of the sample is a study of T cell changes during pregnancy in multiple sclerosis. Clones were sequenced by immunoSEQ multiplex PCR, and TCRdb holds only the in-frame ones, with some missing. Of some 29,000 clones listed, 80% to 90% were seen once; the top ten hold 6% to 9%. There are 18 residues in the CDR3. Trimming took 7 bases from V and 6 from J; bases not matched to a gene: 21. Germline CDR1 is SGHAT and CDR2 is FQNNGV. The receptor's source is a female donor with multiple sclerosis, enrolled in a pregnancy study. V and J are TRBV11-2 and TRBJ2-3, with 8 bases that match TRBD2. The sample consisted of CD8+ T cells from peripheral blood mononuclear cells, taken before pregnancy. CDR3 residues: CASNLGRVAGGRSDTQYF. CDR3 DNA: TGTGCCAGCAATCTCGGGAGAGTGGCGGGGGGCCGGTCGGATACGCAGTATTTT.